The 9 T cell receptor beta chains below come from one sample, sequenced in a study of control samples from healthy donors and cancer patients. Some clones are missing from TCRdb's copy, which holds only in-frame ones; the method was immunoSEQ multiplex PCR. Of about 86,000 clones in the sample, approximately 95% were seen once. The specimen was blood. The receptors shown here come from a woman aged 30 to 39 in good health.

The chain combines TRBV5-8 with TRBJ1-1, with TRBD1 matching 9 bases. The length of the CDR3 is 17 residues. CDR1 and CDR2 from the germline V gene are SGHTS and YDEGEE. V gave up 3 bases and J gave up 4 bases; unmatched junction bases: 13. CDR3 sequence (DNA): TGTGCCAGCAGCTCGGGACAGGGAACCCCACGGGGCACTGAAGCTTTCTTT. Its protein product is CASSSGQGTPRGTEAFF.

This clone came up once. The chain links TRBV19 to TRBJ1-2; D perhaps matches TRBD1 (5 bases). The CDR3 is made up of 17 amino acids. Germline assignment: CDR1 LNHDA and CDR2 SQIVND (reference sequence). Trimming took off 6 bases at V and 8 bases at J, with 28 bases between the two ends. In nucleotides, the CDR3 is TGTGCCAGTAGGACGGGCCCAATGGGGCGAAGGGGTAACGGCTACACCTTC. It is translated as CASRTGPMGRRGNGYTF.

The rearrangement joins TRBV30 to TRBJ2-7, with D unresolved. Germline V lookup: CDR1 GTSNPN, CDR2 SVGIG (reference sequence). The V end lost 4 bases, the J end lost 3 bases, and 10 bases lay between the germline ends. The CDR3 runs 12 residues. This chain's CDR3 is CAWTKGNYEQYF. DNA of the CDR3: TGTGCCTGGACTAAAGGGAACTACGAGCAGTACTTC.

The J gene is TRBJ1-4, the V gene TRBV5-1; unclear D gene. Germline CDR1 reads SGHRS; CDR2 reads YFSETQ. CDR3 length: 14 residues. Trimming took 4 bases from V and 8 from J, leaving 15 bases between them. The CDR3 loop is CASSPQAWAEKLFF. In DNA, the CDR3 is TGCGCCAGCAGCCCTCAGGCATGGGCGGAAAAACTGTTTTTT.

This clone was seen a handful of times. V gene TRBV6-6 combines with J gene TRBJ2-1, with D perhaps TRBD2 (6 bases). Trimming stripped 0 bases from V and 8 bases from J, with 8 bases between. The CDR3 has 13 amino acids. Germline V gives CDR1 MNHNY, CDR2 SVGAGI (reference sequence). This chain's CDR3 is CASSYSSSDEQFF. CDR3 sequence (DNA): TGTGCCAGCAGTTACTCATCTAGCGATGAGCAGTTCTTC.

The CDR3 nucleotides are TGTGCCAGCAGGAGAACTTCACAGGGGCCCACCGGGGGCTACACCTTC. Translating gives CASRRTSQGPTGGYTF. V usage is TRBV27 and J usage is TRBJ1-2, with 7 bases fitting TRBD1. This CDR3 has 16 residues. Germline trimming cut 6 bases from V and 8 bases from J; bases unmatched to any gene: 18. CDR1 is MNHEY, CDR2 SMNVEV, per germline (reference sequence).

The V call is TRBV5-1, the J call TRBJ1-2; D gene uncertain. The CDR3 has 14 amino acids. Deletions cut 4 bases from V and 6 bases from J, with 16 bases between. From germline, CDR1 is SGHRS and CDR2 YFSETQ. CDR3 sequence reads: CASSENWAENGYTF. The CDR3 DNA sequence: TGCGCCAGCAGCGAAAATTGGGCTGAAAATGGCTACACCTTC.

V usage is TRBV7-9 and J usage is TRBJ1-5; no definite D call. The CDR3 contains 15 residues. CDR1 is SEHNR, CDR2 FQNEAQ, per germline (reference sequence). Trimming pared 3 bases from V and 2 bases from J, leaving 11 bases between. The CDR3 is CASSLGGLGNQPQHF. DNA of the CDR3: TGTGCCAGCAGCTTGGGAGGGTTGGGCAATCAGCCCCAGCATTTT.

This clone is a singleton in its sample. This chain's CDR3 is CAWRPDRAYEQYF. The CDR3 DNA is TGTGCCTGGAGACCTGACAGGGCCTACGAGCAGTACTTC. The V and J genes are TRBV30 and TRBJ2-7; 7 bases are shared with TRBD1. With 3 bases clipped from V and 2 bases from J, the junction kept 4 bases outside the gene matches. The CDR3 runs 13 residues. Germline V gene lookup returns CDR1 GTSNPN and CDR2 SVGIG (reference sequence).